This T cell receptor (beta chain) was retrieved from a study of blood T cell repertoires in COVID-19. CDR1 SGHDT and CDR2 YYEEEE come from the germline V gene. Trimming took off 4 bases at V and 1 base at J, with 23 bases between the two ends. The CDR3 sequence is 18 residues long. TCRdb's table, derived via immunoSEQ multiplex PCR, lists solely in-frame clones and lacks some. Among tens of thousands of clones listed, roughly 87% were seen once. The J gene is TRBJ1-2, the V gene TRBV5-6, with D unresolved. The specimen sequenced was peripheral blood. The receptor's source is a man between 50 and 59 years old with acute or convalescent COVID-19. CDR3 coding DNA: TGTGCCAGCAGCCAACGAGGGATTGGAGCTTTGGGTAACTATGGCTACACCTTC. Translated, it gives CASSQRGIGALGNYGYTF.